A single sample is the source of the 4 T cell receptor beta chains below, sequenced in a study of PD-1 blockade in classical Hodgkin lymphoma. Clones were read by immunoSEQ multiplex PCR, and TCRdb kept only the in-frame ones, dropping some. The sample carries under 20,000 clones, approximately 86% recorded once. Time point noted: newly diagnosed, previously untreated cHL patient sample. The sequenced material came from peripheral blood mononuclear cells (PBMCs). The receptor source for this set is a human donor with classical Hodgkin lymphoma.

The chain combines TRBV19 with TRBJ2-3; 7 bases map to TRBD2. This CDR3 spans 18 amino acids. Trimming cost V 3 bases and J 1 base; bases outside gene matches: 13. The germline gives CDR1 LNHDA, CDR2 SQIVND (reference sequence). The DNA of the CDR3 is TGTGCCAGTAGTATGGTTTTGAGCGGGGTTAGCGGCACAGATACGCAGTATTTT. Encoded protein: CASSMVLSGVSGTDTQYF.

The chain joins TRBV7-2 to TRBJ2-5; D perhaps matches TRBD1 (6 bases). The CDR3 sequence is 15 residues long. V dropped 3 bases and J dropped 4 bases, with 15 bases sitting between them. Germline CDR1 and CDR2: SGHTA and FQGNSA. The CDR3 spells CASSFQTGSRETQYF. The CDR3 coding sequence is TGTGCCAGCAGCTTCCAAACAGGGTCTCGAGAGACCCAGTACTTC.

The chain carries TRBV18 and TRBJ2-1; possible D gene TRBD2, 6 bases. The CDR3 runs to 14 residues. Germline CDR1 and CDR2: KGHSH and LQKENI. V shed 4 bases and J shed 6 bases, with 13 bases lying between them. CDR3 amino acids: CASSLDYKVNEQFF. CDR3 in DNA: TGTGCCAGCTCACTGGACTATAAGGTCAATGAGCAGTTCTTC.

The chain is built from TRBV5-1 and TRBJ2-5; D gene unclear. Trimming removed 5 bases from V and 5 bases from J, with 16 bases in between. This CDR3 spans 14 amino acids. The germline V gene encodes CDR1 SGHRS and CDR2 YFSETQ. CDR3 bases: TGCGCCAGCAGGGGAAGGGAAGAACCCGAGACCCAGTACTTC. This encodes CASRGREEPETQYF.